The 23 T cell receptor beta chains in this list originate from one sample, sequenced in a study of regulatory T cells in long-lasting Graves disease (dated by TCRdb to about 2021). What the time point label conveys for this sample: newly diagnosed GD, antithyroid drugs for less than 3 months. RNA was extracted from PBMCs in TRIzol for both TCR sequencing and RNA sequencing. Library preparation used multiplex PCR. The sequencing machine was an Illumina HiSeq 4000. CDR3 regions were amplified by Arm-PCR with iRepertoire HTBI primers to construct TCR beta libraries. Using fastp trimming at Q25 and MiXCR clonotype assembly, TCRdb reanalyzed the public sequencing data and kept in-frame beta chains. Rows merge per CDR3 protein into single entries with the most common DNA and genes. This sample is represented by some 400,000 distinct CDR3 sequences; around 14% of them were singletons. Of the sample, 16% falls within the top ten clones.

Separately, the same data were catalogued under a study of T cells in Graves' hyperthyroidism and ophthalmopathy.

Sequences were derived from peripheral blood mononuclear cells (PBMCs), sampled at new diagnosis, from a patient treated with antithyroid drugs. The receptors here all came from a young woman with Graves disease. Donor details come from another sample of the same person, matched by shared clones.

The chain is built from TRBV28 and TRBJ2-7, with TRBD1 matching 10 bases. With V trimmed by 6 bases and J by 5 bases, 10 bases remained unmatched. The CDR3 is made up of 15 amino acids. Germline assignment: CDR1 MDHEN and CDR2 SYDVKM. The CDR3 loop is CASSLSGQGSNEQYF. The CDR3 coding sequence is TGTGCCAGCAGCCTCTCGGGACAGGGGTCCAACGAGCAGTACTTC.

Many counts were recorded for this clonotype. The chain carries TRBV27 and TRBJ1-1; TRBD1 is a possible D gene (5 bases). This CDR3 is 14 amino acids long. The germline gives CDR1 MNHEY, CDR2 SMNVEV (reference sequence). Trimming pared 3 bases from V and 11 bases from J, leaving 19 bases between. The CDR3 region has the DNA TGTGCCAGCAGTTTCGGCAGGGATGCCGATTGGGCTTTCTTT. Its protein product is CASSFGRDADWAFF.

This clonotype was recorded many times. The chain links TRBV20-1 to TRBJ2-3, with TRBD2 matching over 10 bases. Looked up from germline, CDR1 is DFQATT and CDR2 is SNEGSKA (reference sequence). The J segment lost 0 bases and the V segment lost 3 bases, leaving 12 bases of the junction unmatched. The CDR3 length is 18 residues. The CDR3 loop reads CSARPGLAYTTSTDTQYF. In DNA, the CDR3 is TGCAGTGCTAGGCCGGGACTAGCGTATACCACTAGCACAGATACGCAGTATTTT.

This clonotype has a count of ten or more. CDR3: CASSPPLKRYEQYF. As DNA, the CDR3 is TGTGCCAGCTCACCACCTTTGAAGCGCTACGAGCAGTACTTC. The rearrangement links TRBV18 to TRBJ2-7; D gene ambiguous. Germline V CDR1 and CDR2: KGHSH, LQKENI. Trimming cost V 0 bases and J 3 bases, with 9 bases left between them. CDR3 size: 14 residues.

This clonotype has ten or more counts. The gene calls are TRBV2 and TRBJ1-2; 12 bases match TRBD1. V lost 6 bases to trimming and J lost 4 bases; unmatched junction nucleotides: 6. Germline CDR1 SNHLY, CDR2 FYNNEI. The CDR3 sequence is 15 residues long. The CDR3 nucleotides are TGTGCCAGCAGAGCCGGGACAGGGGGCGGCTATGGCTACACCTTC. The encoded protein is CASRAGTGGGYGYTF.

This clonotype was observed at least ten times. The chain joins TRBV28 to TRBJ2-7, with 8 bases identical to TRBD2. CDR1 and CDR2 from the germline V gene are MDHEN and SYDVKM. The CDR3 sequence is 16 residues long. V dropped 10 bases and J dropped 5; count of bases not matched to a gene: 19. The CDR3 sequence: CATSPVASGPKDEQYF. DNA for the CDR3: TGTGCCACCTCCCCTGTGGCTAGCGGGCCGAAAGACGAGCAGTACTTC.

This clonotype has a handful of counts. The V call is TRBV15, the J call TRBJ1-2; 9 nucleotides line up with TRBD1. Trimming removed 8 bases from V and 6 bases from J; junction bases left unmatched: 7. Germline CDR1 and CDR2: LNHNV and YYDKDF (reference sequence). CDR3 length: 13 residues. The CDR3 loop is CATLDRGNDGYTF. The CDR3, as DNA: TGTGCCACCCTAGACAGGGGGAATGATGGCTACACCTTC.

The table lists this clonotype with a few counts. The chain has TRBV2 and TRBJ2-2, with D perhaps TRBD1 (5 bases). Between the trimmed V and J ends, which lost 6 bases and 2 bases, there was a span of 10 bases. The germline CDR1 and CDR2 sequences are SNHLY and FYNNEI. This CDR3 region has 14 residues. Here the CDR3 DNA reads TGTGCCAGCAGAGTGACAGCTAACACCGGGGAGCTGTTTTTT. Translating it yields CASRVTANTGELFF.

J is TRBJ2-1 and V is TRBV24-1; D not resolved. V lost 3 bases, J lost 4 bases, and 12 bases lay in between. This CDR3 has 15 residues. CDR1 and CDR2 from the germline V gene are KGHDR and SFDVKD. The CDR3 nucleotides read TGTGCCACCAGTGATGAGAGGCGAGGTTACAATGAGCAGTTCTTC. Its protein product is CATSDERRGYNEQFF.

This clonotype was detected ten times or more. V and J are TRBV28 and TRBJ1-2; 7 bases match TRBD1. The CDR3 sequence is 15 residues long. Germline values: CDR1 MDHEN, CDR2 SYDVKM. J was trimmed by 3 bases and V by 5 bases; bases with no gene match: 9. This CDR3 is CASSPPQTGYYGYTF. The CDR3 coding sequence is TGTGCCAGCAGTCCCCCCCAGACAGGGTACTATGGCTACACCTTC.

The CDR3 coding sequence is TGTGCCAGCACCCTTACTAGCGGGATAGGGAATGAGCAGTTCTTC. Translated: CASTLTSGIGNEQFF. The chain carries TRBV9 and TRBJ2-1, with 10 bases fitting TRBD2. The V segment lost 6 bases and the J segment 7 bases; nucleotides outside the gene matches: 10. The CDR3 sequence is 15 residues long. Germline V gene data show CDR1 as SGDLS and CDR2 as YYNGEE.

Notes on this clonotype: No conserved phenylalanine or tryptophan ends this CDR3, so it is likely a read error. The chain uses TRBV28 and TRBJ1-2; D is ambiguous. V dropped 7 bases and J dropped 7 bases, with 19 bases sitting between them. CDR3 length: 14 residues. The germline gives CDR1 MDHEN, CDR2 SYDVKM. CDR3 DNA: TGTGCCAGCACTCCTCCCGGGGTGGGGAGTGGCTACACCTCC. Its protein product is CASTPPGVGSGYTS.

A few counts support this clonotype. The DNA for the CDR3 is TGTGCCAGTAGTATGGACAGGGTGACGGCAGATACGCAGTATTTT. Amino acids: CASSMDRVTADTQYF. This sequence joins TRBV19 and TRBJ2-3; 8 bases agree with TRBD1. The CDR3 consists of 15 residues. V lost 3 bases, J lost 4 bases, and 6 bases stayed unmatched. Germline CDR1 reads LNHDA; CDR2 reads SQIVND (reference sequence).

This chain connects TRBV6-2 or TRBV6-3 to TRBJ2-3; no clear D. V lost 5 bases to trimming and J lost 4 bases, with 10 bases between them. CDR1 MNHEY and CDR2 SVGEGT come from the germline V gene. This CDR3 contains 13 residues. The CDR3: CASSEGPSDTQYF. CDR3 coding DNA: TGTGCCAGCAGTGAAGGACCATCAGATACGCAGTATTTT.

This clonotype was detected ten times or more. The chain uses TRBV7-9 and TRBJ2-7; 13 bases line up with TRBD2. Looked up from germline, CDR1 is SEHNR and CDR2 is FQNEAQ (reference sequence). The CDR3 sequence is 14 residues long. The ends lost 8 bases at V and 5 bases at J; junction bases unmatched: 6. CDR3 protein: CASETSGRANEQYF. In nucleotides, the CDR3 is TGTGCCAGCGAAACTAGCGGGAGGGCCAACGAGCAGTACTTC.

This chain connects TRBV5-5 to TRBJ2-1; D is unresolved. Trimming pared 4 bases from V and 7 bases from J, leaving 9 bases between. Germline V CDR1 and CDR2: SGHKS, YYEKEE (reference sequence). There are 12 residues in the CDR3. The CDR3 DNA follows: TGTGCCAGCAGCCCCGAAGAGAATGAGCAGTTCTTC. This codes for CASSPEENEQFF.

CDR3 DNA sequence: TGCAGTGCTAGAGTGTGGGGGAGTACCGGGGAGCTGTTTTTT. Translating gives CSARVWGSTGELFF. This rearrangement joins TRBV20-1 to TRBJ2-2; D is possibly TRBD1 or TRBD2 (5 bases each). Trimming removed 1 base at V and 5 bases at J, with 11 bases between. Germline V CDR1 and CDR2: DFQATT, SNEGSKA (reference sequence). The CDR3 has 14 amino acids.

This clonotype was seen only a few times. The rearrangement joins TRBV6-2 or TRBV6-3 to TRBJ1-2; no reliable D call. Trimming pared 3 bases from V and 6 bases from J, leaving 17 bases between. Germline CDR1 and CDR2: MNHEY and SVGEGT. The CDR3 extends over 15 amino acids. CDR3 coding DNA: TGTGCCAGCAGTTATACTAAGGGTCCGCACAATGGCTACACCTTC. Amino acid sequence: CASSYTKGPHNGYTF.

This clonotype was observed a few times. The chain has TRBV27 and TRBJ2-7; TRBD1 aligns across 9 bases. CDR3 size: 13 residues. Germline trimming cut 6 bases from V and 2 bases from J; bases unmatched to any gene: 2. Germline CDR1 is MNHEY and CDR2 is SMNVEV (reference sequence). In DNA form, the CDR3 reads TGTGCCAGCAGAGGGACAGGGCCCTACGAGCAGTACTTC. This gives the protein CASRGTGPYEQYF.

A remark on this clonotype: This clone may be a read error of a much larger clone one base away. The final CDR3 position lacks the conserved phenylalanine or tryptophan, pointing to a likely read error. The J gene is TRBJ2-3, the V gene TRBV12-3 or TRBV12-4; TRBD2 matches at 11 bases. With 4 bases clipped from V and 6 bases from J, the junction kept 9 bases outside the gene matches. CDR3 size: 16 residues. CDR3 nucleotides: TGTGCCAGCAGTTGGACTAGCGGGTCGCCCCTTGATACGCAGTATTCT. Amino acids: CASSWTSGSPLDTQYS.

The chain carries TRBV6-2 or TRBV6-3 and TRBJ1-1; 9 nucleotides agree with TRBD1. In germline, CDR1 is MNHEY, CDR2 SVGEGT. V lost 5 bases, J lost 6 bases, and 7 bases stayed unmatched. This CDR3 region has 14 residues. The CDR3 loop reads CASSLRDRVSEAFF. The CDR3 coding sequence is TGTGCCAGCAGTCTCCGGGACAGGGTTTCTGAAGCTTTCTTT.

There are a few counts of this clonotype. The CDR3 bases are TGTGCCAGCAGTGATGGAGGGTTAGGGTCTGGAAACACCATATATTTT. Translating gives CASSDGGLGSGNTIYF. The chain carries TRBV27 and TRBJ1-3; D gene unclear. This CDR3 has 16 residues. The V end was cut by 5 bases, the J end by 1 base, with 15 bases between. The germline CDR1 and CDR2 sequences are MNHEY and SMNVEV (reference sequence).

This clonotype was detected many times. The chain uses TRBV6-4 and TRBJ2-4; 8 bases match TRBD2. CDR1 is MRHNA, CDR2 SNTAGT, per germline. Trimming removed 8 bases from V and 2 bases from J; junction bases left unmatched: 14. The CDR3 consists of 17 residues. The CDR3 DNA is TGTGCCAGCGCCTCCCTAAGCGGGAGCTTTTCCAAAAACATTCAGTACTTC. This sequence encodes CASASLSGSFSKNIQYF.